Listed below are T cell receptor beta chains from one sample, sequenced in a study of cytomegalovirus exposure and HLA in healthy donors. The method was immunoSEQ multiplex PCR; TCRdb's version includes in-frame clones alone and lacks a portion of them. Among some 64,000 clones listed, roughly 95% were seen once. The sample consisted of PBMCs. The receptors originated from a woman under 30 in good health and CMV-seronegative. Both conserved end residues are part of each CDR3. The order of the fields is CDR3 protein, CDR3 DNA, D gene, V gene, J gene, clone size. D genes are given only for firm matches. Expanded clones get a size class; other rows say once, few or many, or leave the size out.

CASSYPGSSGNTIYF	TGTGCCAGCAGTTACCCTGGGAGCTCTGGAAACACCATATATTTT	.	TRBV6-6	TRBJ1-3	.
CASSARLGLETQYF	TGTGCCAGCAGCGCCAGACTAGGTTTGGAGACCCAGTACTTC	.	TRBV9	TRBJ2-5	.
CASSSGPDKYNEQFF	TGCGCCAGCAGCAGCGGCCCCGACAAGTACAATGAGCAGTTCTTC	.	TRBV5-1	TRBJ2-1	.
CASSTGTGEMDTEAFF	TGTGCCAGCAGCACAGGGACAGGGGAAATGGACACTGAAGCTTTCTTT	TRBD1	TRBV5-4	TRBJ1-1	.
CASSHLAGGLPYNEQFF	TGCGCCAGCAGCCACCTAGCGGGGGGACTCCCCTACAATGAGCAGTTCTTC	TRBD2	TRBV4-3	TRBJ2-1	.
CASSARETPGNEQFF	TGTGCCAGCAGTGCCCGGGAAACCCCGGGCAATGAGCAGTTCTTC	.	TRBV28	TRBJ2-1	.
CASGTAPYEQYF	TGTGCCAGCGGGACAGCGCCCTACGAGCAGTACTTC	TRBD1	TRBV11-1	TRBJ2-7	.
CASSLSTPGLAGAYEQYF	TGTGCCAGCAGCTTATCGACCCCTGGACTAGCGGGGGCCTACGAGCAGTACTTC	TRBD2	TRBV11-2	TRBJ2-7	.
CASSPRRTGAYTF	TGTGCCAGCAGCCCGAGACGGACAGGGGCCTACACCTTC	TRBD1	TRBV7-9	TRBJ1-2	.
CASSQGAGGPSYEQYF	TGCGCCAGCAGCCAAGGGGCGGGAGGGCCGTCCTACGAGCAGTACTTC	TRBD2	TRBV4-3	TRBJ2-7	.
CAWSVGWASGNNEQFF	TGTGCCTGGAGTGTTGGGTGGGCTAGCGGAAACAATGAGCAGTTCTTC	TRBD2	TRBV30	TRBJ2-1	.
CATSRDLGGTLEAFF	TGTGCCACCAGCAGAGATCTGGGGGGGACGCTAGAAGCTTTCTTT	.	TRBV15	TRBJ1-1	once
CASSLPTSGGELFF	TGTGCCAGCAGCCTGCCAACCTCGGGCGGGGAGCTGTTTTTT	.	TRBV4-2	TRBJ2-2	.
CASSLGGTSGSQRDTQYF	TGCGCCAGCAGCTTGGGGGGGACTAGCGGGAGCCAGCGGGATACGCAGTATTTT	TRBD2	TRBV5-1	TRBJ2-3	.
CASRPGQAGPTGELFF	TGTGCCAGCAGACCCGGACAAGCCGGCCCCACCGGGGAGCTGTTTTTT	.	TRBV28	TRBJ2-2	.
CASSPGQGVGYTF	TGTGCCAGCTCACCGGGACAGGGGGTAGGCTACACCTTC	TRBD1	TRBV18	TRBJ1-2	few
CASSRGPNQPQHF	TGTGCCAGCTCACGGGGCCCCAATCAGCCCCAGCATTTT	.	TRBV18	TRBJ1-5	.
CASSLGGLTEAFF	TGTGCCAGCTCCTTGGGGGGACTCACTGAAGCTTTCTTT	.	TRBV27	TRBJ1-1	once
CASSGGQRLEKLFF	TGCGCCAGCAGCGGGGGACAGCGATTGGAAAAACTGTTTTTT	TRBD1	TRBV5-1	TRBJ1-4	.
CASSFGTGPYEQYF	TGTGCCAGCAGTTTCGGGACAGGGCCCTACGAGCAGTACTTC	TRBD1	TRBV28	TRBJ2-7	.
CASSGGADYEQYF	TGTGCCAGTAGTGGCGGGGCCGATTACGAGCAGTACTTC	.	TRBV19	TRBJ2-7	once
CASRREPQFF	TGCGCCAGCAGGAGGGAGCCGCAGTTCTTC	.	TRBV10-1	TRBJ2-1	.
CASSPSMGGPLGETQYF	TGTGCCAGCAGTCCCTCTATGGGGGGGCCCCTAGGAGAGACCCAGTACTTC	.	TRBV27	TRBJ2-5	.
CASSFLASSSGANVLTF	TGTGCCAGCAGCTTTCTGGCCTCTTCCTCTGGGGCCAACGTCCTGACTTTC	.	TRBV11-2	TRBJ2-6	.
CASSSGRRYQPQHF	TGTGCCAGCAGTTCTGGGAGGAGGTATCAGCCCCAGCATTTT	.	TRBV28	TRBJ1-5	.
CASSGGGPKPYF	TGTGCCAGCAGCGGGGGGGGGCCTAAGCCCTACTTC	.	TRBV21-1	TRBJ2-7	.
CASSFQGGSYEQYF	TGTGCCAGCAGCTTCCAGGGTGGGTCCTACGAGCAGTACTTC	.	TRBV5-4	TRBJ2-7	.
CAISEPRGRTDTQYF	TGTGCCATCAGTGAGCCTAGGGGGCGCACAGATACGCAGTATTTT	TRBD1	TRBV10-3	TRBJ2-3	once
CASKGLGGKETQYF	TGTGCCAGCAAAGGGCTTGGCGGGAAGGAGACCCAGTACTTC	.	TRBV27	TRBJ2-5	.